The 15 T cell receptor beta chains presented below share a single source sample, sequenced in a study of CD8 T cells in ankylosing spondylitis. Study-level points and caveats: The study identified a TCR beta motif of roughly eight highly homologous variants that appeared characteristic of ankylosing spondylitis blood.

For these TCRs, the target antigens are not known. TCRdb reprocessed the 5' RACE reads via MiXCR and lists one record per CDR3 protein. The sample lists 670,000 or so distinct CDR3 sequences; roughly 19% were seen once. Input material: blood, either unsorted or a sorted T cell fraction (not recorded which). Receptors originate from a male donor with ankylosing spondylitis.

This clonotype was detected a few times. The V call is TRBV12-3 or TRBV12-4, the J call TRBJ1-3, with 7 bases fitting TRBD1. The CDR3 consists of 14 residues. Trimming at V came to 0 bases and at J to 8 bases, leaving 4 bases not matched to a gene. Written as DNA, the CDR3 is TGTGCCAGCAGTTTAGCGGGACAGAGAGACACCATATATTTT. Its protein is CASSLAGQRDTIYF.

This clonotype was seen only a few times. The CDR3 loop is CASSVAALAGVDGELFF. The CDR3 region has the DNA TGTGCCAGCAGCGTAGCTGCCCTAGCGGGAGTGGACGGGGAGCTGTTTTTT. This sequence joins TRBV9 and TRBJ2-2, with 10 bases lining up with TRBD2. Germline V gene sequence: CDR1 SGDLS, CDR2 YYNGEE. The CDR3 is made up of 17 amino acids. The J segment lost 7 bases and the V segment lost 0 bases, leaving 9 bases of the junction unmatched.

The CDR3 loop reads CASPGFRSEQFF. DNA for the CDR3: TGTGCCAGCCCGGGATTTCGAAGTGAGCAGTTCTTC. V and J are TRBV7-2 and TRBJ2-1; maybe TRBD2 (5 bases). Trimming pared 8 bases from V and 9 bases from J, leaving 14 bases between. Germline CDR1 SGHTA, CDR2 FQGNSA. This CDR3 is 12 amino acids long.

Only a few counts were recorded for this clonotype. The chain links TRBV29-1 to TRBJ1-2; TRBD1 might be the D (6 bases). CDR3 length: 16 residues. The germline gives CDR1 SQVTM, CDR2 ANQGSEA. The V end lost 0 bases, the J end lost 8 bases, and 22 bases lay between the germline ends. The DNA for the CDR3 is TGCAGCGTTGAAGATCTAGGGGGGTTTGTTGTCGGAGGCTACACCTTC. Translated: CSVEDLGGFVVGGYTF.

This clonotype was seen a few times. The genes are TRBV11-2 and TRBJ1-4, with a weak D call TRBD1 (5 bases). Trimming shortened V by 5 bases and J by 4 bases, and 14 bases separated the two germline ends. The CDR3 contains 15 residues. The germline gives CDR1 SGHAT, CDR2 FQNNGV. Here the CDR3 reads CASSRNGQGNEKLFF. The DNA for the CDR3 is TGTGCCAGCAGCCGAAATGGGCAGGGTAATGAAAAACTGTTTTTT.

The chain combines TRBV3-1 with TRBJ2-6, with D perhaps given as TRBD1 or TRBD2 (5 bases each). V was clipped by 1 base and J by 0 bases, with 7 bases between them. Germline V CDR1 and CDR2: LGHDT, YNNKEL (reference sequence). The CDR3 has 16 amino acids. CDR3 sequence (DNA): TGTGCCAGCAGCCAAGGGGGGAACTCTGGGGCCAACGTCCTGACTTTC. This translates into CASSQGGNSGANVLTF. Full variable domain (outside the CDR3, taken from reference TRBV3-1 and TRBJ2-6): DTAVSQTPKYLVTQMGNDKSIKCEQNLGHDTMYWYKQDSKKFLKIMFSYNNKELIINETVPNRFSPKSPDKAHLNLHINSLELGDSAVYFCASSQGGNSGANVLTFGAGSRLTVL.

On this clonotype: A junction end diverges from the germline sequence, so it may reflect a read error. The J gene is TRBJ1-1, the V gene TRBV2; D not certain. This CDR3 contains 10 residues. The V gene's germline CDR1 is SNHLY and CDR2 FYNNEI. The CDR3 nucleotides are TGTGCCAGCAGCGAAGTGCGTGCTTTCTTT. This sequence encodes CASSEVRAFF.

In DNA form, the CDR3 reads TGTGCCAGCAGCTTTGGGTTCGGGGATGATACGCAGTATTTT. Its translation is CASSFGFGDDTQYF. The gene calls are TRBV5-6 and TRBJ2-3; D may be TRBD2 (5 bases). The germline gives CDR1 SGHDT, CDR2 YYEEEE. V dropped 2 bases and J dropped 6 bases, with 13 bases sitting between them. The CDR3 consists of 14 residues.

The chain recombines TRBV12-3 or TRBV12-4 with TRBJ2-7, with 7 bases identical to TRBD2. The CDR3 runs 14 residues. J lost 2 bases, V lost 7 bases, and 8 bases had no gene match. The CDR3 nucleotides are TGTGCCAGCACCGGGGGGAGAGGGCCCTACGAGCAGTACTTC. Translated: CASTGGRGPYEQYF.

The rearrangement links TRBV27 to TRBJ1-4, with D perhaps TRBD1 (6 bases). Germline CDR1 is MNHEY and CDR2 is SMNVEV (reference sequence). CDR3 length equals 16 residues. V was pared by 5 bases and J by 0 bases, with 13 bases between. Here the CDR3 reads CASSKRTAPTNEKLFF. The CDR3 nucleotides read TGTGCCAGCAGTAAGCGGACAGCCCCAACTAATGAAAAACTGTTTTTT.

This rearrangement joins TRBV18 to TRBJ2-7, with D uncertain. Trimming cost V 1 base and J 5 bases, with 12 bases left between them. CDR1 and CDR2 (germline): KGHSH, LQKENI. This CDR3 contains 14 residues. The CDR3 is CASSPRQPAHEQYF. In DNA form, the CDR3 reads TGTGCCAGCTCACCACGTCAACCAGCCCACGAGCAGTACTTC.

The chain has TRBV29-1 and TRBJ1-5; perhaps TRBD1 as D (5 bases). This CDR3 region has 15 residues. The germline V and J ends were trimmed by 4 bases and 3 bases, with 16 bases remaining between them. In germline, CDR1 is SQVTM, CDR2 ANQGSEA. Here the CDR3 DNA reads TGCAGCGTTGTCTTTGCCGGGACGGACAATCAGCCCCAGCATTTT. It encodes CSVVFAGTDNQPQHF.

V usage is TRBV29-1 and J usage is TRBJ2-7, with TRBD2 matching over 7 bases. The ends lost 3 bases at V and 6 bases at J; junction bases unmatched: 8. CDR1 SQVTM and CDR2 ANQGSEA come from the germline V gene. The CDR3 contains 13 residues. The CDR3 bases are TGCAGCGTTGAGAGGGAGCGGGGAGGCGAGCAGTACTTC. Amino acids: CSVERERGGEQYF.

This clonotype was seen at least ten times. The rearrangement links TRBV12-3 or TRBV12-4 to TRBJ2-2; D gene unclear. Trimming cost V 1 base and J 4 bases, with 7 bases left between them. The CDR3 runs to 14 residues. The CDR3, as DNA: TGTGCCAGCAGTTTAGGACTCTTCACCGGGGAGCTGTTTTTT. Its translation: CASSLGLFTGELFF.

This clonotype was seen many times. The chain has TRBV12-3 or TRBV12-4 and TRBJ1-2, with 7 bases aligning to TRBD1. The J segment lost 3 bases and the V segment lost 5 bases, leaving 3 bases of the junction unmatched. The CDR3 totals 13 residues. The CDR3 sequence is CASSRQGDYGYTF. In DNA, the CDR3 is TGTGCCAGCAGTCGACAGGGCGACTATGGCTACACCTTC.